This record looks at one TCR beta chain sequence and its context. The sample comes from a study of cytomegalovirus exposure and HLA in healthy donors. The study ran its PCR with 60 Vbeta and 13 Jbeta primers. This table comes from immunoSEQ multiplex PCR, and its TCRdb copy is limited to in-frame clones, with some not included. The sample includes nearly 200,000 clones, about 87% of them seen just once. In germline, CDR1 is MNHEY, CDR2 SVGAGI. Trimming removed 4 bases from V and 3 bases from J, with 12 bases in between. The CDR3 is 14 amino acids. This sequence originates from a man in his thirties or forties in good health and CMV-seronegative. The sequenced sample was PBMCs. This chain joins TRBV6-5 and TRBJ2-5, with a weak D call TRBD1 (6 bases). CDR3 amino acids: CASSFGQGKETQYF. For the CDR3, the DNA is TGTGCCAGCAGTTTTGGGCAGGGGAAAGAGACCCAGTACTTC.